The clone carrying this TCR beta chain has only one observation. V dropped 4 bases and J dropped 1 base, with 11 bases sitting between them. The V gene's germline CDR1 is SGHDT and CDR2 YYEEEE. The CDR3 consists of 15 residues. The sample is drawn from a study of early T cells in non-severe SARS-CoV-2 infection. TCRdb independently ran MiXCR on the 5' RACE reads; one entry per CDR3 protein. The data show 25,000 to 30,000 distinct CDR3 sequences, less than 10% seen once. Sequencing was performed on whole blood. This sequence joins TRBV5-6 and TRBJ2-2; D is undetermined. The sequence was collected from an adult who was a healthcare worker with PCR-confirmed SARS-CoV-2 infection or an uninfected control (not recorded which). In DNA form, the CDR3 reads TGTGCCAGCAGCCCGGACGCTTTGAACACCGGGGAGCTGTTTTTT. The encoded protein is CASSPDALNTGELFF.